Presented here are 16 T cell receptor beta chains from one specimen sequenced in a study of regulatory T cells in long-lasting Graves disease. Time point noted: newly diagnosed GD, antithyroid drugs for less than 3 months. After RNA was extracted from PBMCs, the TCR library was made from it. Assembly of TCR beta libraries relied on iRepertoire HTBI primers together with Arm-PCR of CDR3 regions. TCRdb reprocessed the multiplex PCR reads with MiXCR, giving one entry per CDR3 protein. Of some 250,000 distinct CDR3 sequences detected, approximately 20% appear once; the ten largest clones hold over 20%. Sequenced here: peripheral blood mononuclear cells (PBMCs), sampled at new diagnosis, from a patient treated with antithyroid drugs. The receptor set was obtained from a female donor with Graves disease.

This clonotype was seen ten or more times. The rearrangement links TRBV6-5 to TRBJ2-1; TRBD1 matches at 7 bases. The CDR3 spans 16 residues. Germline V lookup: CDR1 MNHEY, CDR2 SVGAGI. V was clipped by 2 bases and J by 2 bases; unmatched bases: 6. CDR3 nucleotides: TGTGCCAGCAGTTACGGGACCGGGACAGCCTACAATGAGCAGTTCTTC. Translating gives CASSYGTGTAYNEQFF.

With respect to this clonotype: A far larger clone is off by one base, so a read error is likely. This rearrangement joins TRBV11-2 to TRBJ2-3; TRBD1 aligns across 7 bases. The CDR3 has 14 amino acids. Germline CDR1 SGHAT, CDR2 FQNNGV. The CDR3 here is CASSLRDRAYEEYF. The CDR3 DNA reads TGTGCCAGCAGCTTAAGGGACAGAGCCTACGAGGAGTACTTC.

Many counts were recorded for this clonotype. The chain has TRBV6-5 and TRBJ2-7; TRBD1 matches at 10 bases. J gave up 5 bases and V 2 bases, and 9 bases lay outside the gene matches. Germline CDR1 and CDR2: MNHEY and SVGAGI. The CDR3 consists of 16 residues. The CDR3 coding sequence is TGTGCCAGCAGTTACCCCCGGGACAGGGGTTTACACGAGCAGTACTTC. Encoded protein: CASSYPRDRGLHEQYF.

The table lists this clonotype with many counts. The J gene is TRBJ2-1, the V gene TRBV10-3, with 7 bases identical to TRBD1. CDR3 length: 12 residues. From germline, CDR1 is ENHRY and CDR2 SYGVKD. Trimming took 2 bases from V and 10 from J; bases not matched to a gene: 2. The CDR3: CAISEEGAEQFF. The CDR3 region has the DNA TGTGCCATCAGTGAGGAGGGGGCCGAGCAGTTCTTC.

This clonotype turned up a few times. The J gene is TRBJ2-7, the V gene TRBV25-1; 8 bases map to TRBD1. CDR1 is MGHDK, CDR2 SYGVNS, per germline. V shed 1 base and J 6 bases; nucleotides not matched to a gene: 8. The CDR3 is 15 residues long. This CDR3 reads CASSELGRGPGEQYF. DNA for the CDR3: TGTGCCAGCAGTGAATTGGGCAGGGGGCCTGGCGAGCAGTACTTC.

As concerns this clonotype: Just one base apart from a much larger clone, this may be a read error. J is TRBJ1-2 and V is TRBV24-1, with a weak D call TRBD1 (5 bases). Germline assignment: CDR1 KGHDR and CDR2 SFDVKD. The CDR3 covers 14 residues. The CDR3 nucleotides are TGTGCCACCAGTGATGTGGGGGAGGACTATGGCCACACCTTC. Residues: CATSDVGEDYGHTF.

The sample holds many counts of this clonotype. The chain has TRBV7-2 and TRBJ1-1; 9 positions match TRBD1. CDR3 length equals 14 residues. Germline loops: CDR1 SGHTA, CDR2 FQGNSA. Trimming removed 1 base from V and 10 bases from J; junction bases left unmatched: 7. This chain's CDR3 is CASSLGSGTGTAFF. For the CDR3, the DNA is TGTGCCAGCAGCTTAGGCTCCGGGACAGGGACAGCTTTCTTT. The whole variable domain, remainder taken from reference TRBV7-2 and TRBJ1-1, is GAGVSQSPSNKVTEKGKDVELRCDPISGHTALYWYRQSLGQGLEFLIYFQGNSAPDKSGLPSDRFSAERTGGSVSTLTIQRTQQEDSAVYLCASSLGSGTGTAFFGQGTRLTVV.

This clonotype was recorded many times. The J gene is TRBJ1-2, the V gene TRBV10-2; a weak D match, TRBD1 (5 bases). Between the trimmed V and J ends, which lost 8 bases and 0 bases, there was a span of 10 bases. The CDR3 totals 13 residues. Germline lookup yields CDR1 WSHSY and CDR2 SAAADI. The CDR3 sequence is CASWDLSNYGYTF. The DNA for the CDR3 is TGCGCCAGCTGGGACCTCTCTAACTATGGCTACACCTTC.

There are many counts of this clonotype. V is TRBV18 and J is TRBJ2-7; no reliable D call. The CDR3 runs 12 residues. CDR1 is KGHSH, CDR2 LQKENI, per germline. Trimming cost V 2 bases and J 6 bases, with 8 bases left between them. CDR3 sequence: CASSPKGGEQYF. CDR3 sequence (DNA): TGTGCCAGCTCACCAAAGGGCGGCGAGCAGTACTTC.

This clonotype came up many times. J is TRBJ1-6 and V is TRBV9; 7 positions match TRBD1. Germline CDR1 SGDLS, CDR2 YYNGEE. The CDR3 spans 14 residues. V gave up 0 bases and J gave up 9 bases; unmatched junction bases: 3. CDR3 sequence reads: CASSVEGASSPLHF. CDR3 in DNA: TGTGCCAGCAGCGTAGAGGGGGCGAGTTCACCCCTCCACTTT.

The J gene is TRBJ2-3, the V gene TRBV15; D is unclear. This CDR3 comprises 15 residues. Germline assignment: CDR1 LNHNV and CDR2 YYDKDF (reference sequence). V was clipped by 5 bases and J by 4 bases, with 16 bases between them. CDR3 amino acids: CATSGYGRGSDTQYF. In DNA, the CDR3 is TGTGCCACCAGCGGTTACGGCAGAGGTTCAGATACGCAGTATTTT.

This clonotype was detected many times. The V call is TRBV2, the J call TRBJ2-2, with 10 bases aligning to TRBD2. Germline CDR1 is SNHLY and CDR2 is FYNNEI. The CDR3 is 16 amino acids. The V segment lost 4 bases and the J segment 4 bases; nucleotides outside the gene matches: 6. The CDR3 bases are TGTGCCAGCAGTGGAGTAGCGGGAGGCCGCACCGGGGAGCTGTTTTTT. Residues: CASSGVAGGRTGELFF. The whole variable domain, filled in from reference TRBV2 and TRBJ2-2, reads EPEVTQTPSHQVTQMGQEVILRCVPISNHLYFYWYRQILGQKVEFLVSFYNNEISEKSEIFDDQFSVERPDGSNFTLKIRSTKLEDSAMYFCASSGVAGGRTGELFFGEGSRLTVL.

This chain links TRBV28 with TRBJ1-2, with D maybe TRBD1 (5 bases). Trimming removed 5 bases from V and 2 bases from J, with 12 bases in between. Germline V gives CDR1 MDHEN, CDR2 SYDVKM. The CDR3 is 14 residues long. Written as DNA, the CDR3 is TGTGCCAGCAGTATCATCGACAGCAACTATGGCTACACCTTC. Its protein product is CASSIIDSNYGYTF.

This clonotype was seen many times. The chain links TRBV27 to TRBJ1-1; TRBD1 is a possible D gene (5 bases). CDR1 and CDR2 (germline): MNHEY, SMNVEV (reference sequence). The CDR3 has 13 residues. V shed 5 bases and J shed 3 bases, with 10 bases lying between them. The CDR3 reads CASSVREDTEAFF. The CDR3 bases are TGTGCCAGCAGTGTCAGGGAGGACACTGAAGCTTTCTTT.

As to this clonotype: A far larger clone is one nucleotide away, so this likely arose from a read error. This rearrangement joins TRBV6-4 to TRBJ2-5, with a weak D call TRBD1 (5 bases). The end of the DNA aligns better with TRBJ2-1, so the J call may be wrong. Germline CDR1 reads MRHNA; CDR2 reads SNTAGT. The CDR3 has 11 residues. CDR3 DNA sequence: TGTGCCAGCAGTTACCAGGGTACCCAGTTCTTC. Translation gives CASSYQGTQFF.

This clonotype occurred many times. The V call is TRBV14, the J call TRBJ2-7; 7 bases are shared with TRBD2. Trimming took 4 bases from V and 2 from J; bases not matched to a gene: 5. CDR3 length: 14 residues. Germline V CDR1 and CDR2: SGHDN, FVKESK. The CDR3: CASSPETSPYEQYF. The CDR3 bases are TGTGCCAGCAGCCCAGAGACTAGCCCCTACGAGCAGTACTTC. Full variable domain (remainder filled in from reference TRBV14 and TRBJ2-7): EAGVTQFPSHSVIEKGQTVTLRCDPISGHDNLYWYRRVMGKEIKFLLHFVKESKQDESGMPNNRFLAERTGGTYSTLKVQPAELEDSGVYFCASSPETSPYEQYFGPGTRLTVT.